This T cell receptor (beta chain) originates from a study of blood T cell repertoires in COVID-19 (dated by TCRdb to the early 2020s). With regard to the full study: Samples covering the acute and convalescent phases of COVID-19 were provided by collaborators in the United States, Italy and Spain. The material from the prospective study consisted of cDNA or gDNA derived from T cells, B-cell-depleted T cells, or PBMCs. Deeply sampled blood TCRbeta repertoires from subjects exposed to, actively infected with, or recovered from COVID-19 were included in the dataset. The repertoires were made available in a free public database intended to serve as a resource for research on the immune response to SARS-CoV-2. The samples were drawn from two sources: the first 160 participants of the ongoing ImmuneRACE study, and approximately 1,300 subjects contributed by 6 global collaborators. A de-identified subject ID, COVID-19 status, age in years and sex were almost always included in the sample metadata. Where available, HLA class I and class II types were obtained from metadata supplied by the sample provider rather than from assay-based typing.

Comment on this clone: The target of this receptor is not known. Base-call qualities are not available, and no considerably larger clone is one nucleotide away.

Each collaborating institution followed its own protocols to collect whole blood in K2EDTA tubes. For TCRbeta analysis, collaborators shipped samples in one of three forms: frozen whole blood, isolated PBMCs, or DNA extracted from either of those sample types. Overall study outcomes, separate from this receptor: The quantity of clinical and demographic metadata differed by source and by participant and was supplied without curation.

V is cut by 0 bases and J by 4 bases, and the space between the germline ends is 10 bases. Counted from cysteine to phenylalanine, this CDR3 has 14 amino acids. Solely the CDR3 DNA is kept, with 42 bases framed from the first base. According to the germline V gene, CDR1 reads SGHTS and CDR2 reads YDEGEE. The immunoSEQ Assay, a bias-controlled multiplex PCR, was used to amplify TCRbeta CDR3 regions from genomic DNA. The source study handled its data this way. The number of nucleated cells in each sample was estimated by amplification of reference gene primers within the assay. To quantify the absolute abundance of each unique TCRbeta CDR3 rearrangement, sequence reads were collapsed and filtered. Productive Simpson clonality was computed per sample as the square root of Simpson's diversity index over productive rearrangements. This is the immuneACCESS table as TCRdb keeps it, with only in-frame sequences that have V and J called. A part of the clones is gone; compared with another copy, unresolved V genes explain less than half, and the rest is unexplained. V and J calls and clone size follow that table, whereas D and trimming were derived from the DNA. This sample has some 150,000 clones in its table, and 70% to 85% of those were observed once. About 7.2% of the sample is taken by the ten largest.

This chain is built from TRBV5-8 and TRBJ1-2; the D gene is possibly TRBD1, with 5 bases matching. The receptor was isolated from a woman aged 50 to 60 in a cohort sampled during active or convalescent COVID-19. Sequenced material: peripheral blood. The CDR3 region has the sequence CASSLVRGGYGYTF. The sequence in DNA is TGTGCCAGCAGCTTGGTTAGGGGTGGCTATGGCTACACCTTC. Here the CDR3 is joined to the reference TRBV5-8 and TRBJ1-2 genes, and the full variable domain is: EAGVTQSPTHLIKTRGQQATLRCSPISGHTSVYWYQQALGLGLQFLLWYDEGEERNRGNFPPRFSGRQFPNYSSELNVNALELEDSALYLCASSLVRGGYGYTFGSGTRLTVV.